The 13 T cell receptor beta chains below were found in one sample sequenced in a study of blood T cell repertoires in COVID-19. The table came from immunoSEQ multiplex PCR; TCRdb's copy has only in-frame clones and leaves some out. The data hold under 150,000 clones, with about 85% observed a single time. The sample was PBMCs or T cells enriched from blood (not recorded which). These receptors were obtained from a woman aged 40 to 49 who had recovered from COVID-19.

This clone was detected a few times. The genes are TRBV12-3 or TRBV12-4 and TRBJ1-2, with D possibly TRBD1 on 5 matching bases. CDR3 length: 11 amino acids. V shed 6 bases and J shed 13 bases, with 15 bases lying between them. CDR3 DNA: TGTGCCAGCAGCTCCCTGGAGGGGCGCACCTTC. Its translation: CASSSLEGRTF.

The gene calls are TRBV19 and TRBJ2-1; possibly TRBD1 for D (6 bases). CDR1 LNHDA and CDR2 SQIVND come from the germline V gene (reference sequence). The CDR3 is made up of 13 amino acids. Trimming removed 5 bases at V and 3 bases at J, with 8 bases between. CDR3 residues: CASSAQGYNEQFF. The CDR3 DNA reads TGTGCCAGTAGTGCACAGGGCTACAATGAGCAGTTCTTC. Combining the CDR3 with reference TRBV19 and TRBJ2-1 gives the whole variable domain DGGITQSPKYLFRKEGQNVTLSCEQNLNHDAMYWYRQDPGQGLRLIYYSQIVNDFQKGDIAEGYSVSREKKESFPLTVTSAQKNPTAFYLCASSAQGYNEQFFGPGTRLTVL.

CDR3 DNA: TGTGCCAGCTCACTCGGTGCGGAGTGGGGCTACACCTTC. Its translation is CASSLGAEWGYTF. This chain links TRBV18 with TRBJ1-2; D call uncertain. The CDR3 runs 13 residues. V gave up 4 bases and J gave up 8 bases, with 14 bases separating them. Per the germline V gene, CDR1 is KGHSH and CDR2 is LQKENI. Full variable domain (outside the CDR3, taken from reference TRBV18 and TRBJ1-2): NAGVMQNPRHLVRRRGQEARLRCSPMKGHSHVYWYRQLPEEGLKFMVYLQKENIIDESGMPKERFSAEFPKEGPSILRIQQVVRGDSAAYFCASSLGAEWGYTFGSGTRLTVV.

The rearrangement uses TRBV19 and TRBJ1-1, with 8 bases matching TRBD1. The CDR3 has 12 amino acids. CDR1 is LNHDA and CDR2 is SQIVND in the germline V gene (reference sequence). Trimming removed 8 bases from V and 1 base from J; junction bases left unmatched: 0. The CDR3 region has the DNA TGTGCCAGTGACAGGGGGAACACTGAAGCTTTCTTT. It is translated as CASDRGNTEAFF.

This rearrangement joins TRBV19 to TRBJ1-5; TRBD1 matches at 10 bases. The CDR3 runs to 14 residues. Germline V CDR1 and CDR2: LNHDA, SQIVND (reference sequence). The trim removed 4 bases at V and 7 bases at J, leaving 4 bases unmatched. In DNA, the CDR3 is TGTGCCAGTAGTACGGACAGGGGGGTACAGCCCCAGCATTTT. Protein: CASSTDRGVQPQHF.

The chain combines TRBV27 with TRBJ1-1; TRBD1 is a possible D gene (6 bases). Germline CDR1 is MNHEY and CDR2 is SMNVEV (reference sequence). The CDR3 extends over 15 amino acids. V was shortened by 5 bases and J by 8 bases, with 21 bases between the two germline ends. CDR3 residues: CASSPWGAAGEEAFF. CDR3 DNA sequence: TGTGCCAGCAGTCCTTGGGGGGCCGCGGGGGAAGAAGCTTTCTTT.

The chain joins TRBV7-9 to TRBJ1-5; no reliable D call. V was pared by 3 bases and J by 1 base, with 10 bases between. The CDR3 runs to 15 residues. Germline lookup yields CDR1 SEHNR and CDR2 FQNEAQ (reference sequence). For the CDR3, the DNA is TGTGCCAGCAGCTTTGGCCCAAAGAGCAATCAGCCCCAGCATTTT. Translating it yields CASSFGPKSNQPQHF.

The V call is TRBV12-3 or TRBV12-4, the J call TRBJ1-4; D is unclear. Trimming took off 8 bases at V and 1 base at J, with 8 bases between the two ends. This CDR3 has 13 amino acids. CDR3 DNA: TGTGCCAGCGGGCGGGGAACTAATGAAAAACTGTTTTTT. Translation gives CASGRGTNEKLFF.

The CDR3, as DNA: TGTGCCAGCAGCACACTAGCGGGGGCTAGCACAGATACGCAGTATTTT. As protein: CASSTLAGASTDTQYF. The chain employs TRBV9 and TRBJ2-3; 11 positions match TRBD2. With V trimmed by 4 bases and J by 0 bases, 4 bases remained unmatched. CDR1 is SGDLS and CDR2 is YYNGEE in the germline V gene. The CDR3 covers 16 residues.

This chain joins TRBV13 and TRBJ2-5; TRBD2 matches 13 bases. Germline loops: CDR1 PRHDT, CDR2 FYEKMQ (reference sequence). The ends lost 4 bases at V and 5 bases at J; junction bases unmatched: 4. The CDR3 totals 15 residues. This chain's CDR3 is CASSSRLAGGETQYF. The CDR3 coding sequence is TGTGCCAGCAGCTCCAGACTAGCGGGAGGCGAGACCCAGTACTTC.

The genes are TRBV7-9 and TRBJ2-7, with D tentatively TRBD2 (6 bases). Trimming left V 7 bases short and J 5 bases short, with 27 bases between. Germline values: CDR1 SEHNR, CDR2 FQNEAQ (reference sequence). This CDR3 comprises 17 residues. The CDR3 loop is CASIHGWAGRSSHEQYF. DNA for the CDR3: TGTGCCAGCATTCACGGGTGGGCAGGGAGGAGCTCTCACGAGCAGTACTTC.

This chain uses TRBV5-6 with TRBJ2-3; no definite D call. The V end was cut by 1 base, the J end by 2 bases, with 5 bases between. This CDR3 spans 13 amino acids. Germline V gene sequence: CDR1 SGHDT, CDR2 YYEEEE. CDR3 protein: CASSLTVTDTQYF. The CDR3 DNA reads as TGTGCCAGCAGCTTGACAGTCACAGATACGCAGTATTTT. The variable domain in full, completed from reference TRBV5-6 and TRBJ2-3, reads DAGVTQSPTHLIKTRGQQVTLRCSPKSGHDTVSWYQQALGQGPQFIFQYYEEEERQRGNFPDRFSGHQFPNYSSELNVNALLLGDSALYLCASSLTVTDTQYFGPGTRLTVL.

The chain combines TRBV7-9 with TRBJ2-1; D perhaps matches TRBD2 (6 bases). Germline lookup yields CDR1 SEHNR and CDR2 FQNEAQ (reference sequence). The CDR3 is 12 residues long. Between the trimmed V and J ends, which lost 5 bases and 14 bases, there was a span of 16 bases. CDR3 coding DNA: TGTGCCAGCAGCGAGGCGGCGGGACGGAAGTTCTTC. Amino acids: CASSEAAGRKFF.